The 18 T cell receptor beta chains reported below all come from one sample, sequenced in a study of T-cell reconstitution after alpha-beta-depleted transplantation in children. For TCRbeta, the library was prepared with unique molecular identifiers. Via MiXCR, TCRdb re-called the PCR reads, giving one row per CDR3 protein. Among about a million distinct CDR3 sequences listed, roughly 29% were seen once. The specimen was PBMCs, mostly from graft donor cells, collected 360 days after TCRalphabeta/CD19-depleted stem cell transplant. The receptors were gathered from a boy under two years old who had a stem cell transplant for SCID, so the T cells may come from the graft donor.

CDR3 DNA: TGCAGCGCCCAGGGAAGAGGAAACATTCAGTACTTC. As protein: CSAQGRGNIQYF. The chain couples TRBV29-1 to TRBJ2-4, with D perhaps TRBD1 (5 bases). Germline V gives CDR1 SQVTM, CDR2 ANQGSEA. There are 12 residues in the CDR3. V was trimmed by 7 bases and J by 6 bases, leaving 13 bases between them.

The chain combines TRBV28 with TRBJ2-7; D is perhaps TRBD1 (6 bases). Germline CDR1 and CDR2: MDHEN and SYDVKM. This CDR3 has 16 amino acids. V was shortened by 4 bases and J by 0 bases, with 16 bases between the two germline ends. The CDR3 region has the DNA TGTGCCAGCAGTTCCCGCCAGACAGGAAACTCCTACGAGCAGTACTTC. Protein sequence: CASSSRQTGNSYEQYF. Full variable domain (outside the CDR3, taken from reference TRBV28 and TRBJ2-7): DVKVTQSSRYLVKRTGEKVFLECVQDMDHENMFWYRQDPGLGLRLIYFSYDVKMKEKGDIPEGYSVSREKKERFSLILESASTNQTSMYLCASSSRQTGNSYEQYFGPGTRLTVT.

The V and J genes are TRBV24-1 and TRBJ2-5, with TRBD2 as a possible D gene (6 bases). Trimming cost V 3 bases and J 0 bases, with 13 bases left between them. In germline, CDR1 is KGHDR, CDR2 SFDVKD. The CDR3 has 16 amino acids. The chain's CDR3 is CATSDTSGGNQETQYF. In nucleotides, the CDR3 is TGTGCCACCAGTGATACCTCCGGAGGGAACCAAGAGACCCAGTACTTC.

This clonotype was recorded a few times. This chain uses TRBV29-1 with TRBJ2-1; 7 nucleotides line up with TRBD1. CDR1 and CDR2 (germline): SQVTM, ANQGSEA. The CDR3 covers 16 residues. Trimming cost V 0 bases and J 2 bases; bases outside gene matches: 7. CDR3 in DNA: TGCAGCGTTGAAGATTTAAGAGGGGGCCCCTACAATGAGCAGTTCTTC. Translation gives CSVEDLRGGPYNEQFF.

The sample holds a few counts of this clonotype. This chain uses TRBV15 with TRBJ2-3, with D possibly matching TRBD1 (5 bases). V gave up 0 bases and J gave up 0 bases, with 19 bases separating them. The CDR3 consists of 19 residues. CDR1 and CDR2 (germline): LNHNV, YYDKDF (reference sequence). The DNA of the CDR3 is TGTGCCACCAGCAGAGATCTTGGATTGGGCAGGGCTAGCACAGATACGCAGTATTTT. Translated, it gives CATSRDLGLGRASTDTQYF.

The table lists this clonotype with a few counts. The rearrangement uses TRBV9 and TRBJ2-3; D not resolved. Germline V gives CDR1 SGDLS, CDR2 YYNGEE. V lost 0 bases and J 6 bases, leaving 17 bases between the germline ends. CDR3 size: 16 residues. CDR3 coding DNA: TGTGCCAGCAGCGTAGAATCTACCAACCTCGGGGATACGCAGTATTTT. Translated, it gives CASSVESTNLGDTQYF.

This clonotype was detected a few times. The rearrangement links TRBV2 to TRBJ2-1, with D perhaps matching TRBD1 (5 bases). Germline V CDR1 and CDR2: SNHLY, FYNNEI. This CDR3 is built from 15 residues. Trimming removed 5 bases from V and 6 bases from J, with 17 bases in between. CDR3 sequence: CASSFSGKRFNEQFF. The CDR3 bases are TGTGCCAGCAGTTTCTCAGGGAAGAGATTCAATGAGCAGTTCTTC.

V and J are TRBV4-1 and TRBJ2-3; D tentatively fits TRBD1 or TRBD2 (5 bases each). This CDR3 has 17 amino acids. Per the germline V gene, CDR1 is MGHRA and CDR2 is YSYEKL. The V gene lost 4 bases and the J gene lost 2 bases, with 19 bases spanning the gap. CDR3 nucleotides: TGCGCCAGCAGCCCCTGGGACGTCTTTAGGACCACAGATACGCAGTATTTT. Its protein is CASSPWDVFRTTDTQYF.

The gene calls are TRBV2 and TRBJ1-1, with D possibly being TRBD1 (6 bases). The CDR3 loop spans 15 amino acids. V lost 6 bases to trimming and J lost 1 base, with 15 bases between them. Germline assignment: CDR1 SNHLY and CDR2 FYNNEI. CDR3 sequence: CASRPTWTANTEAFF. CDR3 sequence (DNA): TGTGCCAGCAGGCCAACCTGGACAGCGAACACTGAAGCTTTCTTT.

In its sample, this clonotype was seen a few times. Written as DNA, the CDR3 is TGCGCCAGCAAGGGCGTCCGGGATGAGCAGTTCTTC. It is translated as CASKGVRDEQFF. This rearrangement joins TRBV10-2 to TRBJ2-1; D call uncertain. The CDR3 sequence is 12 residues long. Trimming left V 7 bases short and J 8 bases short, with 12 bases between. Germline-derived CDR1 and CDR2 are WSHSY and SAAADI.

Turning to this clonotype: The junction does not match germline at one end; this may be a read error. This sequence joins TRBV12-3 or TRBV12-4 and TRBJ2-5; D unclear. This CDR3 has 14 amino acids. CDR3 sequence (DNA): TGTGCCAGGAGTTTATCACCGACGTCGGAGACCCAGTACTTC. Encoded protein: CARSLSPTSETQYF.

This clonotype was observed a few times. The chain links TRBV15 to TRBJ2-1; D is ambiguous. The CDR3 spans 15 residues. Trimming cost V 6 bases and J 3 bases, with 15 bases left between them. Per germline, CDR1 LNHNV and CDR2 YYDKDF (reference sequence). This CDR3 reads CATSIEAVVYNEQFF. DNA of the CDR3: TGTGCCACCAGTATAGAGGCTGTGGTCTACAATGAGCAGTTCTTC.

This clonotype was detected only a few times. The chain carries TRBV29-1 and TRBJ2-5, with 7 bases fitting TRBD2. Germline V lookup: CDR1 SQVTM, CDR2 ANQGSEA. This CDR3 has 11 amino acids. Trimming cost V 5 bases and J 5 bases; bases outside gene matches: 2. The CDR3 DNA reads TGCAGCGTTCGGACTAGGGAGACCCAGTACTTC. It encodes CSVRTRETQYF.

This clonotype was picked up many times. CDR3 DNA sequence: TGTGCCAGCTCACCACAGGGGACCTACGAGCAGTACTTC. Translated: CASSPQGTYEQYF. V gene TRBV18 combines with J gene TRBJ2-7, with D perhaps TRBD1 (5 bases). The CDR3 totals 13 residues. V was trimmed by 1 base and J by 2 bases, leaving 6 bases between them. Germline V CDR1 and CDR2: KGHSH, LQKENI.

The rearrangement uses TRBV25-1 and TRBJ2-1, with D unclear. CDR1 and CDR2 (germline): MGHDK, SYGVNS. V was cut by 5 bases and J by 5 bases, with 7 bases left in between. The CDR3 runs 12 residues. This CDR3 is CASSWYHNEQFF. The CDR3 DNA follows: TGTGCCAGCAGTTGGTACCACAATGAGCAGTTCTTC.

The CDR3 protein is CASSRDRLSRNEQFF. The CDR3 bases are TGTGCCAGCAGCCGGGACAGGCTCAGTAGGAATGAGCAGTTCTTC. J is TRBJ2-1 and V is TRBV11-3; 8 nucleotides align to TRBD1. Germline CDR1 and CDR2: SGHNT and YENEEA. The ends lost 5 bases at V and 7 bases at J; junction bases unmatched: 10. The CDR3 has 15 amino acids.

The chain employs TRBV11-2 and TRBJ2-1; D gene uncertain. This CDR3 has 15 amino acids. Germline lookup yields CDR1 SGHAT and CDR2 FQNNGV. The V and J ends lost 0 bases and 7 bases respectively, with 13 bases between them. The CDR3 nucleotides read TGTGCCAGCAGCTTAGACCCCGGACCCATTAATGAGCAGTTCTTC. Protein product: CASSLDPGPINEQFF. Full variable domain (remainder filled in from reference TRBV11-2 and TRBJ2-1): EAGVAQSPRYKIIEKRQSVAFWCNPISGHATLYWYQQILGQGPKLLIQFQNNGVVDDSQLPKDRFSAERLKGVDSTLKIQPAKLEDSAVYLCASSLDPGPINEQFFGPGTRLTVL.

J is TRBJ2-2 and V is TRBV7-9; D is possibly TRBD1 (6 bases). Trimming left V 2 bases short and J 3 bases short, with 13 bases between. The germline CDR1 and CDR2 sequences are SEHNR and FQNEAQ (reference sequence). This CDR3 spans 16 amino acids. CDR3: CASSLIRGKDTGELFF. CDR3 coding DNA: TGTGCCAGCAGCTTAATAAGGGGGAAGGACACCGGGGAGCTGTTTTTT.